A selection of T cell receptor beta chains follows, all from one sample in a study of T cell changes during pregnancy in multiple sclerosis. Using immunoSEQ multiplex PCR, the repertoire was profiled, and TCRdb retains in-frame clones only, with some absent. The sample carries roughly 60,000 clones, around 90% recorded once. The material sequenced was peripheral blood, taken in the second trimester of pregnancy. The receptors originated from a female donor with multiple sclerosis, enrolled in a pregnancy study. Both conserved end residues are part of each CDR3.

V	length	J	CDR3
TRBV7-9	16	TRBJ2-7	CASSLVSGRDFPEQYF
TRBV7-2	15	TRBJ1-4	CASSLVWQTNEKLFF
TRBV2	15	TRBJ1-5	CASSDMVRGNQPQHF
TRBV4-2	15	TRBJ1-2	CASSQDIRGLGGYTF
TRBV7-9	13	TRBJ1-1	CASSQQGDGEAFF
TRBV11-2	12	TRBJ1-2	CASSLKAGGYTF
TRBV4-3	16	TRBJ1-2	CASSQDVRTTNYGYTF
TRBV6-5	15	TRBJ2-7	CASSRTPGFSYEQYF
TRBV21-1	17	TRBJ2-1	CASSKMFRDRGKNEQFF
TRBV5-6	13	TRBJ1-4	CASSKDSGEKLFF
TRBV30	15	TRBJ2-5	CAWSKPMGGLETQYF
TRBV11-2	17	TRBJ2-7	CASSSPQPGLAGGEQYF
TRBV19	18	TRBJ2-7	CASSIDAFTKGQTYEQYF
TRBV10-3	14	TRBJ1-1	CAISSQGVNTEAFF
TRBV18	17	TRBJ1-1	CASSSPGTGAMGTEAFF
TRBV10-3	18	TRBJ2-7	CAIRAHRGNRGRLYEQYF
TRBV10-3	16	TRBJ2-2	CAISEYGLTNTGELFF
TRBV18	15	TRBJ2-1	CASSLLAGVYNEQFF
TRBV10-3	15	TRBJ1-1	CAISEQQGANTEAFF
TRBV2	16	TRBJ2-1	CASSDPSGRALDEQFF
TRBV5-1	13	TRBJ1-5	CASSLLSNQPQHF
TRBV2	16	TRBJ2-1	CASSEARGGLNNEQFF
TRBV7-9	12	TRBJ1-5	CASSQDTQPQHF
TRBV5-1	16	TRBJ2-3	CASSLRTSGYEDTQYF
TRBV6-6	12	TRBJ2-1	CASRGQPNEQFF
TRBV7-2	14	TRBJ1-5	CASVQGGSDQPQHF
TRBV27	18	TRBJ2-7	CASSLLPPLAGTSYEQYF
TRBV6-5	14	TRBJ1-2	CASRETGNNYGYTF
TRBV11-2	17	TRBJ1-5	CASSLAQTFAGNQPQHF
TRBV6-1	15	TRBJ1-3	CASSEAQDSGNTIYF
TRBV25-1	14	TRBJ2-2	CASSDPRDTGELFF
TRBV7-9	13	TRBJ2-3	CASSLDGGDTQYF
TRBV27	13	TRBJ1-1	CASSLGRGTEAFF
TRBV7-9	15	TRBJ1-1	CASSPPGVGSTEAFF
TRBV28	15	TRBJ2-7	CASSWIAGGTYEQYF
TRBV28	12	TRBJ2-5	CASSPPGQGMYF
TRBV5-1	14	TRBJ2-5	CASSFGQGTETQYF